This T cell receptor beta chain was obtained from a study of metastatic and nonmetastatic thyroid tumors. At the level of the study: Repertoire comparisons spanned blood and tumor or nodule tissue from malignant and benign thyroid patients.

CDR3 size: 13 residues. CDR1 and CDR2 (germline): SGHTA, FQGNSA. The ends were cut back, 7 bases at V and 6 bases at J, with 12 bases in the middle. Methods used by the authors: Differences in CDR3 between clinicopathological groups were drawn on to build a classifier intended to discriminate distant-metastatic papillary thyroid cancer patients. With MiXCR, TCRdb reprocessed the PCR reads. The V and J calls shown here were made by TCRdb, not taken from the authors' results. The sample holds around 13,000 clones; around 33% are singletons and the top ten take 10% to 15%. All patients reached thyroid surgery having received no treatment beforehand.

The receptor was isolated from a male donor with papillary thyroid cancer or a benign thyroid nodule (not recorded which). Some clones in this sample may be carry-over from other donors' samples. J is TRBJ2-2 and V is TRBV7-2; tentative D call: TRBD2 (5 bases). Specimen: tumor tissue. The CDR3 protein is CASTLQEAGELFF. DNA of the CDR3: TGTGCCAGCACCCTGCAGGAGGCCGGGGAGCTGTTTTTT.